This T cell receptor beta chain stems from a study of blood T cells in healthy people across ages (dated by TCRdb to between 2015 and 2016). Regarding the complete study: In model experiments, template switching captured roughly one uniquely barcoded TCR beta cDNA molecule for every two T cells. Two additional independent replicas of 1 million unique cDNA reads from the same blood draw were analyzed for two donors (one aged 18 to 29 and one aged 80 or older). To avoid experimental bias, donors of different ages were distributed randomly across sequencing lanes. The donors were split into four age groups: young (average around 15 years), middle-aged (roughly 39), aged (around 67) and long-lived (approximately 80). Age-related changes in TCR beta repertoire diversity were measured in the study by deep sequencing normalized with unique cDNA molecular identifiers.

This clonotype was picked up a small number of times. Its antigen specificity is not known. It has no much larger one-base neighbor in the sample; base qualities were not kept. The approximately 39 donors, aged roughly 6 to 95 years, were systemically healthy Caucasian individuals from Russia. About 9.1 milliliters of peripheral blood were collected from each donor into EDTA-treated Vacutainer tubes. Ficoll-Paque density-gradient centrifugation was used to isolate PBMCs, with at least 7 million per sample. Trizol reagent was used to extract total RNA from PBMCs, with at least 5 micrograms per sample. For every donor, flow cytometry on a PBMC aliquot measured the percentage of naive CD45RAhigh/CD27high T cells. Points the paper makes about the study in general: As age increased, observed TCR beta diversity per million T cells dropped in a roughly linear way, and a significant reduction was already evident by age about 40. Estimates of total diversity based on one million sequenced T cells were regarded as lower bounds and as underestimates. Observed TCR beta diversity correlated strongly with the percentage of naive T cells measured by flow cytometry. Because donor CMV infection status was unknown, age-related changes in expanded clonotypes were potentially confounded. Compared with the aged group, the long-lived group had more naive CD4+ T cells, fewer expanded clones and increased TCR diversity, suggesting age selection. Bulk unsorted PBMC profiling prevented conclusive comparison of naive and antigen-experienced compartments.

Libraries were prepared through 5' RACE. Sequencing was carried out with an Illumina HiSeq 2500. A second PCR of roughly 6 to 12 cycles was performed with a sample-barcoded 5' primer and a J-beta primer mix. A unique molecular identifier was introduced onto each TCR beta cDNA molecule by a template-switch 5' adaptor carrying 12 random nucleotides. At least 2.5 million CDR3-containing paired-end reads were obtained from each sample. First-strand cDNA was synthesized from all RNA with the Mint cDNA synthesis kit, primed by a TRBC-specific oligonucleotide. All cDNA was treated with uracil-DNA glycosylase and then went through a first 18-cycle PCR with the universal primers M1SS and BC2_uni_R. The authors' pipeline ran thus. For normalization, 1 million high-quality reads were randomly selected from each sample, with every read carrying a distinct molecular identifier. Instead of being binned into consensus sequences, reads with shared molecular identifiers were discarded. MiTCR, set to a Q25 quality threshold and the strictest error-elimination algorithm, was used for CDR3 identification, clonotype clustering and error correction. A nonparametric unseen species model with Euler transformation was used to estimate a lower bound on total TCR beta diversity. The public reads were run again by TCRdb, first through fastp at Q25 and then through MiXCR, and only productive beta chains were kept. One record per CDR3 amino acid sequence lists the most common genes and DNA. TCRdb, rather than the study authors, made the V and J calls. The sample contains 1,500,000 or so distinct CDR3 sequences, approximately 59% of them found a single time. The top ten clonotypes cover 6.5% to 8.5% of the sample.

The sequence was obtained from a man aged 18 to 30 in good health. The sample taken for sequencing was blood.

The nucleotides read TGTGCCAGCGAAGAAGGGGCTCCTAACTATGGCTACACCTTC. Translated, it gives CASEEGAPNYGYTF. Here the chain combines TRBV28 and TRBJ1-2, and TRBD1 may be the D gene, going by 5 matching bases. Trimming removed 8 bases from V and 0 bases from J, leaving 13 bases between the germline ends. Measured from the cysteine to the phenylalanine, the CDR3 is 14 residues long. Kept here is only the CDR3 DNA, which spans 42 bases and is read in frame from base 1. Based on the germline V gene, the CDR1 and CDR2 sequences are MDHEN and SYDVKM.